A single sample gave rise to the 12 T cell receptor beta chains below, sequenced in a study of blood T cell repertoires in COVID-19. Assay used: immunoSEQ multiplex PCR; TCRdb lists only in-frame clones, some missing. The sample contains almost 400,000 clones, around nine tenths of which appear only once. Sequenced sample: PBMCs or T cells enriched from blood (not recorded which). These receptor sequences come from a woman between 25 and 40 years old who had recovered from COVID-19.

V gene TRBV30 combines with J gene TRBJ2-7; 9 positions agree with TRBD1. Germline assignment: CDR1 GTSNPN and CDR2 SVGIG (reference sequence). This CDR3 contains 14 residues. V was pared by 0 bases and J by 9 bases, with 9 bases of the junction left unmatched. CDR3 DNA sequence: TGTGCCTGGAGTGTACTACAGGGGGCGGAAGGGCAGTACTTC. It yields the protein CAWSVLQGAEGQYF. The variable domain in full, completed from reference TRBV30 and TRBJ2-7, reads SQTIHQWPATLVQPVGSPLSLECTVEGTSNPNLYWYRQAAGRGLQLLFYSVGIGQISSEVPQNLSASRPQDRQFILSSKKLLLSDSGFYLCAWSVLQGAEGQYFGPGTRLTVT.

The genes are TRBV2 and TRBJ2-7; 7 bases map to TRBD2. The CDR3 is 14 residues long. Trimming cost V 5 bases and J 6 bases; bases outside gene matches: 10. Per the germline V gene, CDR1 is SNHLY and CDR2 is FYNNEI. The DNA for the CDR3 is TGTGCCAGCAGTATAGTAGCTAGCGGAGGCGAGCAGTACTTC. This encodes CASSIVASGGEQYF.

CDR3 sequence (DNA): TGTGCCAGCAGCCAAGAATGGGGGGACCCCTATGGCTACACCTTC. Translating it yields CASSQEWGDPYGYTF. The rearrangement uses TRBV14 and TRBJ1-2; tentative D call: TRBD1 (5 bases). Between the trimmed V and J ends, which lost 0 bases and 4 bases, there was a span of 12 bases. Germline V lookup: CDR1 SGHDN, CDR2 FVKESK. The CDR3 totals 15 residues.

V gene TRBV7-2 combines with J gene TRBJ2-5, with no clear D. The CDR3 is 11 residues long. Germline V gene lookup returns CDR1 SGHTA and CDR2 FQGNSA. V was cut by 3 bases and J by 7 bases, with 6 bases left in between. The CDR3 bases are TGTGCCAGCAGCTTGCGGCGGACCCAGTACTTC. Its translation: CASSLRRTQYF.

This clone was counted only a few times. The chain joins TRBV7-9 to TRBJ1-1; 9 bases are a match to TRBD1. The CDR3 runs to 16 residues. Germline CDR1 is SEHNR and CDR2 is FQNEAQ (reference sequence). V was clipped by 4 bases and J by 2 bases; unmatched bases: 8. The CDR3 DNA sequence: TGTGCCAGCAGCTCCACCCCGGACAGGGGTAACACTGAAGCTTTCTTT. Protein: CASSSTPDRGNTEAFF.

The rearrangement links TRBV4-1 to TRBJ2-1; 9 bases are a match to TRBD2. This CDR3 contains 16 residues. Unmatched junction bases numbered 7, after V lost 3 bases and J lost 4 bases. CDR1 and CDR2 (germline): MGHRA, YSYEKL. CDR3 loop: CASSQTPGLAYNEQFF. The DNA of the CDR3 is TGCGCCAGCAGCCAGACCCCGGGACTAGCTTACAATGAGCAGTTCTTC.

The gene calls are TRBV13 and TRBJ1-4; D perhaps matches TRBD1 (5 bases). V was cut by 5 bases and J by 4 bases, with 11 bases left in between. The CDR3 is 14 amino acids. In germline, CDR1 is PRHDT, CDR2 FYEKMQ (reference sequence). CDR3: CASSRAGVNEKLFF. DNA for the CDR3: TGTGCCAGCAGCCGCGCGGGGGTTAATGAAAAACTGTTTTTT.

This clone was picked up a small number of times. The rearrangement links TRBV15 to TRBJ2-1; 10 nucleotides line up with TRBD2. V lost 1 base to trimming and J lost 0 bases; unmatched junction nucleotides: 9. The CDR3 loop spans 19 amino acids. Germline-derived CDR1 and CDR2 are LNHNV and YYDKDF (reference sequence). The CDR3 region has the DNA TGTGCCACCAGCAGAGTCCAACTAGCGGGGTTTTTCTCCTACAATGAGCAGTTCTTC. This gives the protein CATSRVQLAGFFSYNEQFF.

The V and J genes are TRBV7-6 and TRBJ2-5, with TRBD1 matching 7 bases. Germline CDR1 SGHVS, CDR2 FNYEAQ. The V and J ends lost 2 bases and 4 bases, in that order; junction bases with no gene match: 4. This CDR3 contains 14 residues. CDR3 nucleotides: TGTGCCAGCAGCTTAAGGGGGCAGGGAGAGACCCAGTACTTC. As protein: CASSLRGQGETQYF.

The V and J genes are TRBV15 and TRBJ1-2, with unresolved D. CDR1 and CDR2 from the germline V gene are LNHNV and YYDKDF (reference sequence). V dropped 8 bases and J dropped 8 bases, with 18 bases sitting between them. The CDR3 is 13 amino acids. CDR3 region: CATGVSGRLGYTF. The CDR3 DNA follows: TGTGCCACCGGGGTCTCGGGGAGGCTCGGCTACACCTTC.

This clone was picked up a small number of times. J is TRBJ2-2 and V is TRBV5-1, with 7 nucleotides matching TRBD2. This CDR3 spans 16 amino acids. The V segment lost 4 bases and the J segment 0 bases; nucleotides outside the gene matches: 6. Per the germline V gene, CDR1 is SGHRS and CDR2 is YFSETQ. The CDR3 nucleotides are TGCGCCAGCAGCCGAACCGGGACTACGAACACCGGGGAGCTGTTTTTT. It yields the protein CASSRTGTTNTGELFF.

The CDR3 nucleotides read TGCGCCAGCAGCCCGGACAGGGCGGACACCATATATTTT. Its translation: CASSPDRADTIYF. The gene calls are TRBV5-1 and TRBJ1-3; 8 bases are shared with TRBD1. CDR1 and CDR2 from the germline V gene are SGHRS and YFSETQ. Trimming cost V 4 bases and J 8 bases; bases outside gene matches: 5. The CDR3 is 13 amino acids.